Sequencing of this T cell receptor beta chain was carried out in a study of response to subunit inactivated influenza vaccine. Trimming stripped 3 bases from V and 3 bases from J, with 12 bases between. The CDR3 totals 14 residues. In germline, CDR1 is LNHDA, CDR2 SQIVND (reference sequence). TCRdb itself ran the RT-PCR reads through MiXCR, one entry per CDR3 protein. The sample yields 550,000 to 800,000 distinct CDR3 sequences, approximately 13% seen once. Points from the study as a whole: Only a handful of new T cells, the authors suggested, are recruited with each seasonal influenza vaccination.

This clonotype was seen only a few times. Antigen unknown. Sequenced material: PBMCs from blood, taken approximately 15 days before vaccination. V and J are TRBV19 and TRBJ2-7; possible D gene TRBD1, 5 bases. The clonotype was recovered from a man in his fifties who received an inactivated influenza vaccine. The CDR3 nucleotides read TGTGCCAGTAGTATCGGGTGGGGCAACTACGAGCAGTACTTC. This gives the protein CASSIGWGNYEQYF.